These T cell receptor beta chains were read from a single sample in a study of T cells in Graves' hyperthyroidism and ophthalmopathy. TCRdb processed the multiplex PCR reads anew with MiXCR; each CDR3 protein has one entry. The table includes fewer than 750,000 distinct CDR3 sequences, roughly 15% detected once. The sequencing sample was made of blood. The origin of the receptors is a woman between 35 and 50 years old with Graves' ophthalmopathy. CDR3s include the opening cysteine and the closing phenylalanine or tryptophan. A D gene is named only where the DNA matches it firmly. Expanded clones get a size class; other rows say once, few or many, or leave the size out.

J,size,V,D,DNA,CDR3
TRBJ2-7,.,TRBV7-9,.,TGTGCCAGCAGCCCCCTGACGGGCTACGAGCAGTACTTC,CASSPLTGYEQYF
TRBJ1-6,.,TRBV6-1,TRBD1,TGTGCCAGCAGAAACCAGGGGGGCTATAATTCACCCCTCCACTTT,CASRNQGGYNSPLHF
TRBJ2-7,.,TRBV30,TRBD1,TGTGCCTTTGCGGAGGACAGGGGATGGTACAAGCAGTACTTC,CAFAEDRGWYKQYF
TRBJ2-5,many,TRBV2,TRBD2,TGTGCCGGATCTGGGCTAGCGGAAGAGACCCAGTACTTC,CAGSGLAEETQYF
TRBJ1-1,many,TRBV30,.,TGTGCCTGGATCGGGGGGGTTTGGACTGAAGCTTTCTTT,CAWIGGVWTEAFF
TRBJ1-1,.,TRBV20-1,.,TGCAGTGCTAGGTCCAAGTTGAACACTGAAGCTTTCTTT,CSARSKLNTEAFF
TRBJ2-7,once,TRBV18,.,TGTGCCAGCTCACCAGTTTCCGGTGATTACGAGCAGTACTTC,CASSPVSGDYEQYF
TRBJ1-1,.,TRBV28,.,TGTGCCAGCAGTGCGTACAACATTGGTGAAGCTTTCTTT,CASSAYNIGEAFF
TRBJ1-2,.,TRBV12-3/TRBV12-4,.,TGTGCCAGCAGCTCCTCCCTGGGGTATGGCTACACCTTC,CASSSSLGYGYTF
TRBJ2-7,.,TRBV5-1,TRBD1,TGCGCCAGCAGCCCGGGACAGATTAGCGTACTCTGGAACGAGCAGTACTTC,CASSPGQISVLWNEQYF
TRBJ2-7,many,TRBV4-1,TRBD2,TGCGCCAGCAGCCAAGGGACTAGCGGAACCTCCTACGAGCAGTACTTC,CASSQGTSGTSYEQYF
TRBJ1-1,many,TRBV27,.,TGTGCCAGCAGTTCCCCAACCCTCCAGGCTGAAGCTTTCTTT,CASSSPTLQAEAFF
TRBJ2-5,.,TRBV14,TRBD2,TGTGCCAGCAGCCAAGATGTTTGGCGGGAGCAAGAAGAGACCCAGTACTTC,CASSQDVWREQEETQYF
TRBJ2-5,.,TRBV10-3,.,TGTGCCATCAGTGAGTCCCCAGAGGACCTACTACAAGAGACCCAGTACTTC,CAISESPEDLLQETQYF
TRBJ2-7,many,TRBV20-1,.,TGCAGTGCTAGAGACCCGAATGGGGGTAGCTCCTACGAGCAGTACTTC,CSARDPNGGSSYEQYF
TRBJ1-2,many,TRBV14,.,TGTGCCAGCAGCCAAGTCCGGGGGGGTGGCTACACCTTC,CASSQVRGGGYTF
TRBJ1-2,many,TRBV24-1,.,TGTGCCACCAGTGATTCCGGCACTCGCTACACCTTC,CATSDSGTRYTF
TRBJ1-5,.,TRBV7-4,TRBD1,TGTGCCAGCAGCTTTAGGGCGATGACAGGGGGCTCCCGCAATCAGCCCCAGCATTTT,CASSFRAMTGGSRNQPQHF
TRBJ2-4,.,TRBV3-1,TRBD2,TGTGCCAGCAGCCAGAAGGTAGCGGGAGAAGCCATTCAGTACTTC,CASSQKVAGEAIQYF
TRBJ2-7,many,TRBV6-1,.,TGTGCCAGCAGCTCCGGGGACGTTACCTACGAGCAGTACTTC,CASSSGDVTYEQYF
TRBJ1-2,many,TRBV6-1,.,TGTGCCAGCAGTGAAGTCGGCAGCTACTATGGCTACACCTTC,CASSEVGSYYGYTF
TRBJ1-6,few,TRBV6-5,.,TGTGCCAGCAGTTACCGGGGTACCAGCGGACCCCTCCACTTT,CASSYRGTSGPLHF
TRBJ2-5,many,TRBV2,TRBD2,TGTGCCAGCAGTGATTCTAGCGGGATGGGAGAGACCCAGTACTTC,CASSDSSGMGETQYF
TRBJ2-6,.,TRBV11-2,.,TGTGCCAGCAGGGGGGTGAACTCTGGGGCCAACGTCCTGACTTTC,CASRGVNSGANVLTF
TRBJ2-7,many,TRBV5-6,TRBD1,TGTGCCAGCAGTCGATTGGGACAGGGTCTATCCTACGAGCAGTACTTC,CASSRLGQGLSYEQYF
TRBJ1-1,many,TRBV12-3/TRBV12-4,.,TGTGCCAGCATGGAGTTGAGCACTGAAGCTTTCTTT,CASMELSTEAFF
TRBJ1-1,.,TRBV7-6,.,TGTGCCAGCAGCCGCCACCCTGAGAACACTGAAGCTTTCTTT,CASSRHPENTEAFF
TRBJ2-2,.,TRBV9,.,TGTGCCAGCAGTGTAGGGTACTCACGAACCGGGGAGCTGTTTTTT,CASSVGYSRTGELFF
TRBJ2-5,.,TRBV20-1,TRBD2,TGCAGTGCTACCCTAGCGGGAGGCTCACCGGGCCAGAAGACCCAGTACTTC,CSATLAGGSPGQKTQYF
TRBJ2-2,.,TRBV11-3,.,TGTGCCAGCAGCCTCCGGGCTGAAGGCGGGGAGCTGTTTTTT,CASSLRAEGGELFF
TRBJ2-2,many,TRBV19,TRBD2,TGTGCCAGCTCCATACTAGCGGGAGTGGGGACCGGGGAGCTGTTTTTT,CASSILAGVGTGELFF